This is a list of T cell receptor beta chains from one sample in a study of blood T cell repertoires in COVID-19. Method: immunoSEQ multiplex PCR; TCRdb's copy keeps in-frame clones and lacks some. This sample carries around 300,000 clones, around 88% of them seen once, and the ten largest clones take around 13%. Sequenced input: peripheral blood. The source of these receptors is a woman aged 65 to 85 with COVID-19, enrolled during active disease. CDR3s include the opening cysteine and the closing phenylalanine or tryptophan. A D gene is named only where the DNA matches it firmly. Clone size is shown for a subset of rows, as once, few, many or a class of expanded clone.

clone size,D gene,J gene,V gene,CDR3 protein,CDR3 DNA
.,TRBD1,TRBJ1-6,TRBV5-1,CASSRGQGDNSPLHF,TGCGCCAGCAGCCGAGGACAGGGAGATAATTCACCCCTCCACTTT
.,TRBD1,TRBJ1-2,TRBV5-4,CASRITGTGDYGYTF,TGTGCCAGCAGAATCACCGGGACAGGGGACTATGGCTACACCTTC
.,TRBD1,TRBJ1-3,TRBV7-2,CASSPGQARSGNTIYF,TGTGCCAGCAGCCCAGGACAGGCCAGAAGTGGAAACACCATATATTTT
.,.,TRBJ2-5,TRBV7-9,CASSLGGGLQETQYF,TGTGCCAGCAGCTTAGGCGGGGGCCTTCAAGAGACCCAGTACTTC
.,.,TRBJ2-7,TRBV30,CAWSSGAHEQYF,TGTGCCTGGAGTTCAGGGGCCCACGAGCAGTACTTC
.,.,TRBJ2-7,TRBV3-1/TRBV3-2,CASSLGSTGRLTYEQYF,TGTGCCAGCAGCCTAGGATCGACAGGTCGATTAACCTACGAGCAGTACTTC
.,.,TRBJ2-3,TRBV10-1,CASSERAGAPGDTQYF,TGCGCCAGCAGTGAGCGGGCGGGGGCGCCGGGAGATACGCAGTATTTT
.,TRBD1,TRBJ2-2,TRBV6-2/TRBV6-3,CASSTTGAIGELFF,TGTGCCAGCAGTACGACAGGGGCGATCGGGGAGCTGTTTTTT
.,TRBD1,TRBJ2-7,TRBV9,CASSVATGGDTYEQYF,TGTGCCAGCAGCGTAGCAACAGGGGGCGATACCTACGAGCAGTACTTC
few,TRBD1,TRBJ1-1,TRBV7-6,CASSLARGGENTEAFF,TGTGCCAGCAGCTTAGCGAGAGGGGGCGAGAACACTGAAGCTTTCTTT
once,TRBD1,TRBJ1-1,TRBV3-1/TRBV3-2,CASSQEGGGAEAFF,TGTGCCAGCAGCCAAGAAGGAGGGGGCGCTGAAGCTTTCTTT
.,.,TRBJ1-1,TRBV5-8,CASSLEAREVNTEAFF,TGTGCCAGCAGCTTGGAAGCTAGGGAGGTGAACACTGAAGCTTTCTTT
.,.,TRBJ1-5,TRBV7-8,CASSLDSYTFDF,TGTGCCAGCAGCTTAGACAGCTACACCTTTGATTTT
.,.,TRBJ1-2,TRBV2,CASSEAGAYGYTF,TGTGCCAGCAGTGAAGCGGGGGCTTATGGCTACACCTTC
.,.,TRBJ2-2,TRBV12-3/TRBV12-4,CASSLGQAGELFF,TGTGCCAGCAGTTTAGGGCAAGCCGGGGAGCTGTTTTTT
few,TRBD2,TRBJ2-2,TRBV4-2,CASSQGTSGTGELFF,TGTGCCAGCAGCCAAGGGACTAGTGGAACCGGGGAGCTGTTTTTT
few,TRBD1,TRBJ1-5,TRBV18,CASSPTSATGGLQPQHF,TGTGCCAGCTCACCAACCTCTGCGACAGGGGGTTTGCAGCCCCAGCATTTT
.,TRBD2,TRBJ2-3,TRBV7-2,CASSSGLAADTQYF,TGTGCCAGCAGCTCCGGACTAGCGGCAGATACGCAGTATTTT
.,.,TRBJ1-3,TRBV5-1,CASSFGGNTIYF,TGCGCCAGCAGCTTCGGGGGAAACACCATATATTTT
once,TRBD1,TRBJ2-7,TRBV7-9,CASSLRQGGTYEQYF,TGTGCCAGCAGCCTCCGACAGGGGGGAACCTACGAGCAGTACTTC
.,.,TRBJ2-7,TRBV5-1,CASSQTRDEQYF,TGCGCCAGCAGCCAAACGAGGGACGAGCAGTACTTC
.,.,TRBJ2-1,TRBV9,CASSVVPSSYNEQFF,TGTGCCAGCAGCGTAGTTCCGAGCTCCTACAATGAGCAGTTCTTC
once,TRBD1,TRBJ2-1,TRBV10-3,CAIRRAGTGGGNEQFF,TGTGCCATCAGGCGCGCCGGGACAGGGGGCGGGAATGAGCAGTTCTTC
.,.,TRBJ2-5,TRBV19,CASSIGGAEQETQYF,TGTGCCAGTAGTATTGGGGGGGCGGAACAAGAGACCCAGTACTTC
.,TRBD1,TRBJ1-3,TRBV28,CASSEGQAISGNTIYF,TGTGCCAGCAGTGAAGGACAGGCGATCTCTGGAAACACCATATATTTT
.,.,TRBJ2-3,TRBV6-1,CASSERGAPSTDTQYF,TGTGCCAGCAGTGAACGGGGGGCCCCTAGCACAGATACGCAGTATTTT
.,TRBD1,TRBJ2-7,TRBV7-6,CASSLGDRLYEQYF,TGTGCCAGCAGCTTAGGGGACAGACTATACGAGCAGTACTTC
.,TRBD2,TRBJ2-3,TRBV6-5,CASSSRGGEPDTQYF,TGTGCCAGCAGTTCCCGGGGGGGCGAGCCAGATACGCAGTATTTT
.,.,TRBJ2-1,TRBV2,CASIIIGGGSYNEQFF,TGTGCCAGCATTATAATAGGGGGGGGCTCCTACAATGAGCAGTTCTTC
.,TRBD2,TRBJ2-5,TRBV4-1,CASSQPVAGRFQETQYF,TGCGCCAGCAGCCAACCCGTAGCGGGGAGATTCCAAGAGACCCAGTACTTC
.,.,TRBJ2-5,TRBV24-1,CATSDLGKEETQYF,TGTGCCACCAGTGATTTGGGCAAAGAAGAGACCCAGTACTTC
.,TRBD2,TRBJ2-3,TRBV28,CASSRAGLDTQYF,TGTGCCAGCAGTAGAGCGGGACTAGATACGCAGTATTTT
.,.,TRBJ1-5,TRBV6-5,CASSYPQNSNQPQHF,TGTGCCAGCAGTTATCCACAGAATAGCAATCAGCCCCAGCATTTT
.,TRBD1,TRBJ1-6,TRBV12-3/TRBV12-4,CASRQGENSPLHF,TGTGCCAGCCGACAGGGTGAAAATTCACCCCTCCACTTT
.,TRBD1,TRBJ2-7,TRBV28,CASSLPGTGAYEQYF,TGTGCCAGCAGTTTGCCCGGGACAGGGGCCTACGAGCAGTACTTC
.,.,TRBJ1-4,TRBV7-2,CASSFGLNEKLFF,TGTGCCAGCAGCTTCGGTCTTAATGAAAAACTGTTTTTT
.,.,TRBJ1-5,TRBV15,CATSILDRDDQPQHF,TGTGCCACCAGCATCCTGGACAGAGACGATCAGCCCCAGCATTTT
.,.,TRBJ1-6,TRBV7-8,CASASRERNSPLHF,TGTGCCAGCGCAAGTCGGGAGAGGAATTCACCCCTCCACTTT
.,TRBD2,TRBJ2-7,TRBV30,CAWSTTRSGGYEQYF,TGTGCCTGGAGTACGACTAGGAGCGGGGGATACGAGCAGTACTTC
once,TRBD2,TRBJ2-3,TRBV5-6,CASSTPSGGADTQYF,TGTGCCAGCAGCACCCCTAGCGGGGGGGCAGATACGCAGTATTTT
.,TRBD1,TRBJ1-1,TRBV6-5,CASKRGQGNTEAFF,TGTGCCAGCAAGCGGGGACAGGGGAACACTGAAGCTTTCTTT
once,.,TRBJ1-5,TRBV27,CASRQGPQPQHF,TGTGCCAGCAGACAGGGTCCTCAGCCCCAGCATTTT
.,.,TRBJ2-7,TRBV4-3,CASSQDSGSSYEQYF,TGCGCCAGCAGCCAAGATAGCGGAAGCTCCTACGAGCAGTACTTC
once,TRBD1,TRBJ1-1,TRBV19,CASTDDATGGTEAFF,TGTGCCAGTACCGACGACGCTACAGGGGGCACTGAAGCTTTCTTT
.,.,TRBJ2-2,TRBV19,CASSILPGAGTGELFF,TGTGCCAGTAGTATTTTGCCAGGGGCAGGGACCGGGGAGCTGTTTTTT
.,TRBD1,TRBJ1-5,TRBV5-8,CASSSTGVGNQPQHF,TGTGCCAGCAGCTCGACAGGGGTGGGCAATCAGCCCCAGCATTTT
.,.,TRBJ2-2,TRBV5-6,CASSLIVTNTGELFF,TGTGCCAGCAGCTTGATAGTAACGAACACCGGGGAGCTGTTTTTT
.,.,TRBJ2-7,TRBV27,CASSLSGVTEQYF,TGTGCCAGCAGTTTATCGGGAGTTACCGAGCAGTACTTC
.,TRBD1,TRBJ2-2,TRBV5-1,CASSLQGARSGELFF,TGCGCCAGCAGCTTACAGGGGGCGAGGTCCGGGGAGCTGTTTTTT
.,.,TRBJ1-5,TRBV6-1,CASSEDTPTSNQPQHF,TGTGCCAGCAGTGAAGATACTCCTACTAGCAATCAGCCCCAGCATTTT